This T cell receptor beta chain comes out of a study of blood T cells in healthy people across ages. Study in general: With template switching, about one barcoded beta molecule was captured per two T cells.

V dropped 6 bases and J dropped 5 bases, with 20 bases sitting between them. The CDR3 runs to 17 residues. A sample-barcoded 5' primer and a J-beta primer mix were used in a second PCR of about 7 to 12 cycles. TCRdb re-called the 5' RACE reads with MiXCR, one entry per CDR3 protein. The sample gives some 1.1 million distinct CDR3 sequences, roughly two fifths of which show up once; about an eighth is in the top ten. Per-sample yields of isolated PBMCs were at least 7 million. This chain connects TRBV12-3 or TRBV12-4 to TRBJ1-6; D is perhaps TRBD1 (5 bases). The receptor's source is a man between 18 and 35 years old in good health. The sample taken for sequencing was blood. CDR3 in amino acids: CASSLRRANYNNSPLHF. The CDR3 bases are TGTGCCAGCAGCCTCCGCAGGGCCAACTATAATAATTCACCCCTCCACTTT.